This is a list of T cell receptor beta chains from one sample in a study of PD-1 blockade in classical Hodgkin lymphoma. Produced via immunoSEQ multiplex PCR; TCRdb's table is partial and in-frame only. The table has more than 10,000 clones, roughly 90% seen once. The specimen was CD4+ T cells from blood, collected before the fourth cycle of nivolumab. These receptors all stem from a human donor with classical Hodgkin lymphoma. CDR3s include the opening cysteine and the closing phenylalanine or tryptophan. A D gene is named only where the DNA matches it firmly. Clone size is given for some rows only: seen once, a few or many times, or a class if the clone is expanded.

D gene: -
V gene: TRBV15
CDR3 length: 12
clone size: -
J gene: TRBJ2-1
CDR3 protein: CATSRDLNEQFF
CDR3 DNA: TGTGCCACCAGCAGAGATTTAAATGAGCAGTTCTTC

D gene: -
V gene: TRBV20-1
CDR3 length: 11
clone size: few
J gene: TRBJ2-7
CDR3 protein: CSAEETYEQYF
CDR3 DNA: TGCAGTGCCGAGGAGACCTACGAGCAGTACTTC

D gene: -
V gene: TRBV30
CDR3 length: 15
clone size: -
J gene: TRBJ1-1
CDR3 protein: CAWSGFWTANTEAFF
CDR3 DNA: TGTGCCTGGAGTGGGTTCTGGACAGCGAACACTGAAGCTTTCTTT

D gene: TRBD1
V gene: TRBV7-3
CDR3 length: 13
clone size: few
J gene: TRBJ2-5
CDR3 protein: CASSRGQGETQYF
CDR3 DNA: TGTGCCAGCAGCCGAGGACAGGGAGAGACCCAGTACTTC

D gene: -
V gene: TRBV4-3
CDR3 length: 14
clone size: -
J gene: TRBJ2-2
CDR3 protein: CASSQDERTGELFF
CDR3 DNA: TGCGCCAGCAGCCAAGATGAGAGAACCGGGGAGCTGTTTTTT

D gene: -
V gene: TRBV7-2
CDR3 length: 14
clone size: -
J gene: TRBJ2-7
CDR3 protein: CASSSRRGDYEQYF
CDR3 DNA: TGTGCCAGCAGCTCCCGCCGGGGTGACTACGAGCAGTACTTC

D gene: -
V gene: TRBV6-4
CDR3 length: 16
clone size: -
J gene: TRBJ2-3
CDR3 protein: CASSDSGQGGVGGFPF
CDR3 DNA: TGTGCCAGCAGTGACTCGGGACAAGGAGGGGTAGGTGGATTCCCTTTT

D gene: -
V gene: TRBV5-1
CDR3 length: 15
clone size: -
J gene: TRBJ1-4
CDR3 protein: CASSLVSGAHEKLFF
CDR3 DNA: TGCGCCAGCAGCTTGGTATCAGGGGCGCATGAAAAACTGTTTTTT

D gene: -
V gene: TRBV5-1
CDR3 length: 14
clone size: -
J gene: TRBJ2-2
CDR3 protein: CASRSGPNTGELFF
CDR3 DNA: TGCGCCAGCCGGTCGGGACCGAACACCGGGGAGCTGTTTTTT

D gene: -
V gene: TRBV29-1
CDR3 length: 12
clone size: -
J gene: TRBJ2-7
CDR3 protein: CSVARPTGEQYF
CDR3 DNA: TGCAGCGTTGCGCGACCCACGGGGGAGCAGTACTTC

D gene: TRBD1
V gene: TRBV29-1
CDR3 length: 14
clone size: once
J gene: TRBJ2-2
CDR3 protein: CSAPDRGDTGELFF
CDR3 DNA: TGCAGCGCCCCGGACAGGGGGGACACCGGGGAGCTGTTTTTT

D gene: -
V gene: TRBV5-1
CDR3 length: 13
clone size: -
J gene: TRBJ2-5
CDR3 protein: CASSLGGLETQYF
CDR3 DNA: TGCGCCAGCAGCTTGGGGGGGCTGGAGACCCAGTACTTC

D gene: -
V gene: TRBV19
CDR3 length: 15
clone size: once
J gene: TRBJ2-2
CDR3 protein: CASSWVGVNTGELFF
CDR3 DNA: TGTGCCAGTAGTTGGGTAGGGGTGAACACCGGGGAGCTGTTTTTT

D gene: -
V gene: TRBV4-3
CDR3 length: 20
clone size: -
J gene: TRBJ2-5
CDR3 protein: CASSQDRGATGPGGQETQYF
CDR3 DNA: TGCGCCAGCAGCCAAGATCGGGGTGCGACAGGGCCCGGGGGTCAAGAGACCCAGTACTTC

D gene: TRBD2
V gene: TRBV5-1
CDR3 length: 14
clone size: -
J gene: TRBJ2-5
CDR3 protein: CASSLPGGPETQYF
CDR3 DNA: TGCGCCAGCAGCTTGCCGGGAGGGCCGGAGACCCAGTACTTC

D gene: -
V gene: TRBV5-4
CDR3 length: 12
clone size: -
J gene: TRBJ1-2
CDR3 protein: CASSLDSPGYTF
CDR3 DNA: TGTGCCAGCAGCTTGGACAGCCCTGGCTACACCTTC

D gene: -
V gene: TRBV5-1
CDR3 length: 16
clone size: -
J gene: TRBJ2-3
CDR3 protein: CASSLLAGTPGDTQYF
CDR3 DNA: TGCGCCAGCAGCTTGTTGGCGGGTACTCCTGGAGATACGCAGTATTTT

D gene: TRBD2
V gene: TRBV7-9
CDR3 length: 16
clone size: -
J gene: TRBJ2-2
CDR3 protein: CASSQGLAGISGELFF
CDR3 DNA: TGTGCCAGCAGCCAGGGACTAGCGGGAATTTCAGGGGAGCTGTTTTTT

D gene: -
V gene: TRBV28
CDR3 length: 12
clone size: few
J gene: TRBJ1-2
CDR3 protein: CASSFLGYGYTF
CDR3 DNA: TGTGCCAGCAGTTTTTTAGGCTATGGCTACACCTTC

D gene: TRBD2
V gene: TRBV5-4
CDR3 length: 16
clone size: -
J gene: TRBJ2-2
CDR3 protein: CASSPGTSGSHGELFF
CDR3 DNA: TGTGCCAGCAGCCCAGGGACTAGCGGGAGTCACGGGGAGCTGTTTTTT

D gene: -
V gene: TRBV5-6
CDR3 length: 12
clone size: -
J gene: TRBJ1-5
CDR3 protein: CASSFLNQPQHF
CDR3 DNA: TGTGCCAGCAGCTTCCTTAATCAGCCCCAGCATTTT

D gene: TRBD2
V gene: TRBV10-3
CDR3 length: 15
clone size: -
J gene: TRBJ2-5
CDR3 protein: CAISDQRGGAETQYF
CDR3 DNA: TGTGCCATCAGTGATCAACGGGGGGGCGCAGAGACCCAGTACTTC

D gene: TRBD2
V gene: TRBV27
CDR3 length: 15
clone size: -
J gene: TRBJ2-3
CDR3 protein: CASSLGGSGGDTQYF
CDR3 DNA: TGTGCCAGCAGTTTGGGCGGGAGTGGTGGAGATACGCAGTATTTT

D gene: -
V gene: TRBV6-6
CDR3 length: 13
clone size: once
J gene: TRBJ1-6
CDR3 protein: CASSYGDNSPLHF
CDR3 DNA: TGTGCCAGCAGTTACGGGGATAATTCACCCCTCCACTTT